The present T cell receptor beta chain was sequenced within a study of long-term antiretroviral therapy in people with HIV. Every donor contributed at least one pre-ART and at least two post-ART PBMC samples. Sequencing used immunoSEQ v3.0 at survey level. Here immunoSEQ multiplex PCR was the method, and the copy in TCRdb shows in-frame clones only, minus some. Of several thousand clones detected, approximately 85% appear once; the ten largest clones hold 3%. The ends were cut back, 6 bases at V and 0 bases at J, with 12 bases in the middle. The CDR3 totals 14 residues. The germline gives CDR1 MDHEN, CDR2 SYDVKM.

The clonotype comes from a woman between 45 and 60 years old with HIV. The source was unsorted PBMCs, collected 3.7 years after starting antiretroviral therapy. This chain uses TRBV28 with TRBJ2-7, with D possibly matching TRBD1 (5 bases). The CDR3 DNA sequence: TGTGCCAGCAGCTTGGAAGGGGCCTCCTACGAGCAGTACTTC. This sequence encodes CASSLEGASYEQYF.